What follows describes a single TCR beta chain. The germline CDR1 and CDR2 sequences are MDHEN and SYDVKM. V gave up 6 bases and J gave up 7 bases, with 22 bases separating them. The CDR3 is 16 amino acids. Per the original data handling: Reference gene primer amplification in the assay estimated nucleated cell counts. Produced via immunoSEQ multiplex PCR; TCRdb's table is partial and in-frame only. That table furnishes V, J and clone size, whereas the DNA furnished D and trimming. Here the sample spans 90,000 to 100,000 clones, 80% to 90% being singletons. The data derive from a study of blood T cell repertoires in COVID-19. At the level of the study: Samples came from the United States, Italy and Spain, spanning acute and convalescent COVID-19. Sample material is recorded as cDNA or gDNA derived from T cells, B-cell-depleted T cells, or PBMCs.

V is TRBV28 and J is TRBJ1-5; possibly TRBD1 for D (6 bases). Source material: peripheral blood. This clonotype was sampled from a man aged 80 or over with acute or convalescent COVID-19. The CDR3 spells CASRPGVRGRGQPQHF. CDR3 sequence (DNA): TGTGCCAGCAGGCCCGGGGTCCGAGGTAGGGGGCAGCCCCAGCATTTT.